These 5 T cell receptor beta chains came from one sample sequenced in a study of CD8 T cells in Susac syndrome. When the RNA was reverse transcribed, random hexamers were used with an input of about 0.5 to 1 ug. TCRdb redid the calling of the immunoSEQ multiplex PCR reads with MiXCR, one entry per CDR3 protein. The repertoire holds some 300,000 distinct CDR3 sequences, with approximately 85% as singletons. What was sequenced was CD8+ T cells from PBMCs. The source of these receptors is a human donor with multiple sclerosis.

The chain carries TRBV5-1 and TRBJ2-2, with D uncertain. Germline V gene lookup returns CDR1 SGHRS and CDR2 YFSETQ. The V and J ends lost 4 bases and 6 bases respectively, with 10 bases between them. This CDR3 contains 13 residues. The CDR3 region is CASSTSRAGELFF. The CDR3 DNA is TGCGCCAGCAGCACATCTCGGGCCGGGGAGCTGTTTTTT.

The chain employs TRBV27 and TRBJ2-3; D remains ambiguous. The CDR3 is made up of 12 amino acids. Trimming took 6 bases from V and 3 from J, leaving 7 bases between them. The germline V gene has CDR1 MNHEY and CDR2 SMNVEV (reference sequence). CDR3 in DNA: TGTGCCAGCAGAGGGTTGACAGATACGCAGTATTTT. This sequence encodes CASRGLTDTQYF.

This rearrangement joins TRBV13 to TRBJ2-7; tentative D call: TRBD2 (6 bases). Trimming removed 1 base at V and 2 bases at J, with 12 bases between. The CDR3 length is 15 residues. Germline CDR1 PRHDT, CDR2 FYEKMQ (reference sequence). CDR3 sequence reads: CASSLAGAGTYEQYF. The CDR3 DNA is TGTGCCAGCAGCTTAGCAGGAGCGGGCACCTACGAGCAGTACTTC.

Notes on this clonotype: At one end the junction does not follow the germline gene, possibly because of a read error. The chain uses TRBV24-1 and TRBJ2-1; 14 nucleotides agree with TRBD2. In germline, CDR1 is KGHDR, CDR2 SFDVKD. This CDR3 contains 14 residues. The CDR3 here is CATTGLAGANKQFF. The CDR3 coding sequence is TGTGCCACGACGGGACTAGCGGGAGCCAATAAGCAGTTCTTC.

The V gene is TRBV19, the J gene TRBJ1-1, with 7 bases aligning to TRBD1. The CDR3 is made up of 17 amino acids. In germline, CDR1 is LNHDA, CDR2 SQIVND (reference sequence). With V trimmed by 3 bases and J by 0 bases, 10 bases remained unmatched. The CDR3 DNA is TGTGCCAGTAGTATTGGGGCCGGGGACAGACTGAACACTGAAGCTTTCTTT. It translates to CASSIGAGDRLNTEAFF.